This T cell receptor beta chain comes out of a study of cytomegalovirus exposure and HLA in healthy donors. Study-wide points: Productive rates of about 87% or about 30% were seen for most TCR beta V segments in an earlier analysis.

There are a few counts of this clone. Its antigen remains unidentified. The junction and the germline gene differ at one end; a read error may be behind it. This CDR3 has 15 residues. Germline values: CDR1 ENHRY, CDR2 SYGVKD. Primers: 60 Vbeta forward and 13 Jbeta reverse. Per the authors' pipeline: Approximately 12 million of roughly 81 million unique TCR beta chains were shared, per a later count. Method: immunoSEQ multiplex PCR; TCRdb's copy keeps in-frame clones and lacks some. The DNA gave D and trimming, while V, J and clone size come from that table. The top ten clones hold approximately 11% of a sample with under 130,000 clones, approximately 70% of them seen once.

What was sequenced was PBMCs. The receptor was derived from a man between 35 and 55 years old in good health and CMV-seropositive. The chain recombines TRBV10-3 with TRBJ1-5; 10 nucleotides line up with TRBD1. The DNA of the CDR3 is TGTGCCATCAGCATGGGACAGGGGAACAATCAGCCCCAGAATTTT. Its translation is CAISMGQGNNQPQNF.